The 10 T cell receptor beta chains below were found in one sample sequenced in a study of T cells after posttransplantation cyclophosphamide. Treatment was busulfan-fludarabine conditioning, a marrow graft, and cyclophosphamide on days +3 and +4. Clones were sequenced by immunoSEQ multiplex PCR, and TCRdb holds only the in-frame ones, with some missing. Of approximately 39,000 clones listed, 78% are singletons. The sequencing used CD4+ T cells sorted from blood, collected 1903 days after a stem cell transplant with posttransplant cyclophosphamide. The source is a female patient between 40 and 50 years old who received an allogeneic stem cell transplant from a related donor, was CMV-positive, and had no GVHD. Some T cells may have originated in the graft donor.

This clone has just one count. This chain uses TRBV9 with TRBJ1-1; D may be TRBD1 (5 bases). Trimming took off 3 bases at V and 0 bases at J, with 9 bases between the two ends. This CDR3 is built from 14 residues. Per the germline V gene, CDR1 is SGDLS and CDR2 is YYNGEE. CDR3 in amino acids: CASSARQLNTEAFF. DNA for the CDR3: TGTGCCAGCAGCGCCCGACAGTTGAACACTGAAGCTTTCTTT.

V gene TRBV11-1 combines with J gene TRBJ2-3; 9 bases agree with TRBD1. V dropped 4 bases and J dropped 2; count of bases not matched to a gene: 4. The CDR3 consists of 15 residues. Germline CDR1 reads SGHAT; CDR2 reads FQDESV (reference sequence). CDR3 sequence (DNA): TGTGCCAGCAGCTCCCGGGACAGGGACACAGATACGCAGTATTTT. Its protein is CASSSRDRDTDTQYF.

The genes are TRBV7-9 and TRBJ2-7; TRBD2 matches at 13 bases. Germline trimming cut 3 bases from V and 1 base from J; bases unmatched to any gene: 6. Germline V gene data show CDR1 as SEHNR and CDR2 as FQNEAQ (reference sequence). The CDR3 is 17 residues long. CDR3 in DNA: TGTGCCAGCAGCTTCCCCGGGACTAGCGGGGCTTCCTACGAGCAGTACTTC. This codes for CASSFPGTSGASYEQYF.

This clone was detected a few times. The chain employs TRBV6-5 and TRBJ1-2; TRBD1 matches 7 bases. V gave up 6 bases and J gave up 7 bases; unmatched junction bases: 5. The germline V gene has CDR1 MNHEY and CDR2 SVGAGI. The CDR3 length is 12 residues. The CDR3 region has the DNA TGTGCCAGCAGCAGGGGGTTAGGTGGCTACACCTTC. It encodes CASSRGLGGYTF.

The V gene is TRBV4-2, the J gene TRBJ2-3, with a tentative D call TRBD2 (7 bases). The V and J ends lost 4 bases and 4 bases respectively, with 24 bases between them. The CDR3 has 18 amino acids. Germline CDR1 reads LGHNA; CDR2 reads YNFKEQ. In nucleotides, the CDR3 is TGTGCCAGCAGCCCTTTCGAAGGGAGGGGGGGCCTCCCAGATACGCAGTATTTT. This sequence encodes CASSPFEGRGGLPDTQYF.

The CDR3 protein is CASSGAGGDYGYTF. The CDR3 DNA follows: TGTGCCAGCAGCGGAGCAGGGGGCGATTATGGCTACACCTTC. This rearrangement joins TRBV7-8 to TRBJ1-2; 8 bases are shared with TRBD1. The CDR3 extends over 14 amino acids. Unmatched junction bases numbered 7, after V lost 5 bases and J lost 5 bases. Germline-derived CDR1 and CDR2 are SGHVS and FQNEAQ.

V gene TRBV19 combines with J gene TRBJ1-5, with D possibly being TRBD1 (6 bases). Per the germline V gene, CDR1 is LNHDA and CDR2 is SQIVND (reference sequence). V shed 6 bases and J shed 4 bases, with 13 bases lying between them. The CDR3 has 14 amino acids. The CDR3 loop is CASSPGQGNQPQHF. CDR3 coding DNA: TGTGCCAGTAGCCCTGGCCAGGGGAATCAGCCCCAGCATTTT.

The chain has TRBV7-2 and TRBJ1-3; TRBD1 matches 7 bases. In germline, CDR1 is SGHTA, CDR2 FQGNSA. The CDR3 runs to 14 residues. Germline trimming cut 5 bases from V and 4 bases from J; bases unmatched to any gene: 5. The CDR3, as DNA: TGTGCCAGCAGCCGGACAGGTGAAGGAAACACCATATATTTT. This codes for CASSRTGEGNTIYF.

This clone has only one observation. The CDR3: CASSENSYNRGGYTF. CDR3 in DNA: TGTGCCAGCAGTGAAAATTCTTATAACAGGGGCGGCTACACCTTC. J is TRBJ1-2 and V is TRBV2; TRBD1 matches 7 bases. CDR3 length: 15 amino acids. After removal of 2 bases from V and 8 bases from J, the junction contained 11 bases not matched to a gene. Per germline, CDR1 SNHLY and CDR2 FYNNEI.

This chain connects TRBV2 to TRBJ2-7; perhaps TRBD1 as D (5 bases). Trimming took off 4 bases at V and 2 bases at J, with 15 bases between the two ends. The CDR3 spans 15 residues. Germline values: CDR1 SNHLY, CDR2 FYNNEI. CDR3 amino acids: CASSGNRHVAYEQYF. Written as DNA, the CDR3 is TGTGCCAGCAGTGGGAACAGGCACGTAGCCTACGAGCAGTACTTC.